This T cell receptor (beta chain) came from a study of T-cell reconstitution after alpha-beta-depleted transplantation in children. During its preparation, the TCRbeta library received unique molecular identifiers. MiXCR, applied by TCRdb to the PCR reads, yields one record per CDR3 protein. The data hold around 680,000 distinct CDR3 sequences, with approximately 15% observed a single time. The V gene's germline CDR1 is KGHDR and CDR2 SFDVKD. CDR3 length: 16 residues. Worth noting for this clonotype: This could be a read error, since a much larger clone is one nucleotide away.

V gene TRBV24-1 combines with J gene TRBJ2-7; 8 bases agree with TRBD2. Sequences were derived from PBMCs from the stem cell graft donor, sampled from the stem cell graft. This receptor was obtained from a human donor who donated a stem cell graft to a child with acute myeloid leukemia. The CDR3 bases are TGTGCCACCAGTGACACCGCGGGGGGAACCTCCTACGAGCAGTGCTTC. Protein sequence: CATSDTAGGTSYEQCF.